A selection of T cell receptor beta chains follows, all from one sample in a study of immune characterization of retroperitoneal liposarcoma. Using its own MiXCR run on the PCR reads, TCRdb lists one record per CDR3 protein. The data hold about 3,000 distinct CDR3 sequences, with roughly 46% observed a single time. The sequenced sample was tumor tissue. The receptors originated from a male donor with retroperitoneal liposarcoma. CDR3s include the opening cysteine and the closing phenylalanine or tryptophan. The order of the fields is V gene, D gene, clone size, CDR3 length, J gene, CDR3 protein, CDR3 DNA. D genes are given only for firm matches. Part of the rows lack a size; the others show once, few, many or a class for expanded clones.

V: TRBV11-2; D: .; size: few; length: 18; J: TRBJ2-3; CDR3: CASSLLGQGVAGTDTQYF; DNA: TGTGCCAGCAGCTTACTTGGACAGGGAGTAGCGGGTACAGATACGCAGTATTTT
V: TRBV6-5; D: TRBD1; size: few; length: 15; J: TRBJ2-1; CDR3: CASSYGGQAFSEQFF; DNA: TGTGCCAGCAGTTACGGCGGACAGGCCTTCAGTGAGCAGTTCTTC
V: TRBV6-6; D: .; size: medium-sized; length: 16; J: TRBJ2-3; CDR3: CASSYSPASPPDTQYF; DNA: TGTGCCAGCAGTTACTCCCCTGCTTCCCCGCCAGATACGCAGTATTTT
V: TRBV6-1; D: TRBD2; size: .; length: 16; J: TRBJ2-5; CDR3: CASSEAQGGGRETQYF; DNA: TGTGCCAGCAGTGAAGCGCAGGGCGGGGGACGAGAGACCCAGTACTTC
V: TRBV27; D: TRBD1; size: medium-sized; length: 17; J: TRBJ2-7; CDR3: CASSFQAGTGISYEQYF; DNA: TGTGCCAGCAGTTTTCAGGCAGGGACAGGAATTTCCTACGAGCAGTACTTC
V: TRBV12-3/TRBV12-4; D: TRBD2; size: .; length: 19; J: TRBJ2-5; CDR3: CASSLVASGRFVTQETQYF; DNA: TGTGCCAGCAGTTTAGTGGCTAGCGGGAGATTCGTAACACAAGAGACCCAGTACTTC
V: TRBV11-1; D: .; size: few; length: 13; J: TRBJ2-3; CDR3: CASSYPDKDTQYF; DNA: TGTGCCAGCAGCTACCCCGACAAAGATACGCAGTATTTT
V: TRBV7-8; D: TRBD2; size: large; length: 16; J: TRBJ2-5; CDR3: CASSLLDGTRRETQYF; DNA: TGTGCCAGCAGCTTGCTCGATGGGACTAGAAGAGAGACCCAGTACTTC
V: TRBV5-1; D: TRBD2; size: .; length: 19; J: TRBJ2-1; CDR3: CASTPGLTSGAGSYNEQFF; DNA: TGCGCCAGCACTCCAGGATTGACTAGCGGGGCGGGATCCTACAATGAGCAGTTCTTC
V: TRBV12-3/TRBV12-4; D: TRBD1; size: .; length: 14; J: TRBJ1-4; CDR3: CASTNRGLKEKLFF; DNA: TGTGCCAGCACAAACAGGGGTTTGAAGGAAAAACTGTTTTTT
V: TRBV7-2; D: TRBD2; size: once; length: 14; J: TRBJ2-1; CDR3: CASSPWTSGTEQFF; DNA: TGTGCCAGCAGCCCCTGGACTAGCGGGACTGAGCAGTTCTTC